The present T cell receptor beta chain was sequenced within a study of cytomegalovirus exposure and HLA in healthy donors. Broader study findings: Rare TCR sequences predominated, though certain public TCRs were found in many donors. Reports indicated that the classifier achieved high specificity and sensitivity in diagnosing cytomegalovirus status. It was confirmed in vitro that three of the CMV-associated chains were specific for CMV antigens. The study listed under 200 cytomegalovirus-associated TCR beta chains.

Sequencing was performed with immunoSEQ multiplex PCR; in TCRdb, only in-frame clones are kept and a portion is missing. The sample holds over 200,000 clones, more than 75% seen once. The V and J ends lost 4 bases and 6 bases respectively, with 16 bases between them. Germline CDR1 SQVTM, CDR2 ANQGSEA. There are 13 residues in the CDR3. Details on this clone: Its antigen is currently unknown.

The V and J genes are TRBV29-1 and TRBJ2-7; the D is unclear. Sequencing was performed on PBMCs. This receptor was identified in a woman under 30 in good health and CMV-seropositive. The CDR3 spells CSVGVAQESEQYF. The CDR3 DNA sequence: TGCAGCGTTGGGGTGGCCCAGGAAAGCGAGCAGTACTTC.